The 21 T cell receptor beta chains presented below share a single source sample, sequenced in a study of blood T cell repertoires in COVID-19. Produced via immunoSEQ multiplex PCR; TCRdb's table is partial and in-frame only. This sample carries 250,000 to 350,000 clones, around 90% of them seen once, and the ten largest clones take 18%. What was sequenced was PBMCs or T cells enriched from blood (not recorded which). The receptors come from a woman aged 25-40 years who had recovered from COVID-19.

The V call is TRBV7-2, the J call TRBJ1-2; 10 nucleotides line up with TRBD1. Germline V gene data show CDR1 as SGHTA and CDR2 as FQGNSA. The CDR3 covers 16 residues. V shed 5 bases and J 5 bases; nucleotides not matched to a gene: 11. CDR3 sequence reads: CASSSRDRGSPYGYTF. Here the CDR3 DNA reads TGTGCCAGCAGCAGCCGGGACAGGGGTTCCCCTTATGGCTACACCTTC.

The chain recombines TRBV28 with TRBJ2-1, with D possibly TRBD2 on 5 matching bases. Germline values: CDR1 MDHEN, CDR2 SYDVKM. The CDR3 consists of 15 residues. The V and J ends lost 7 bases and 0 bases respectively, with 13 bases between them. The CDR3 protein is CASTWTLLSYNEQFF. The CDR3 region has the DNA TGTGCCAGCACCTGGACTTTGCTCTCCTACAATGAGCAGTTCTTC.

The rearrangement uses TRBV2 and TRBJ1-5, with unresolved D. Trimming took off 5 bases at V and 0 bases at J, with 8 bases between the two ends. The CDR3 has 14 residues. Per the germline V gene, CDR1 is SNHLY and CDR2 is FYNNEI. CDR3 residues: CASSPLDSNQPQHF. As DNA, the CDR3 is TGTGCCAGCAGTCCGCTAGATAGCAATCAGCCCCAGCATTTT.

The chain has TRBV24-1 and TRBJ2-3; the match to TRBD1 covers 9 bases. The CDR3 is 15 amino acids. Losses at the gene ends were 6 bases for V and 3 bases for J; bases not matched to a gene: 6. Germline assignment: CDR1 KGHDR and CDR2 SFDVKD. The CDR3 DNA reads as TGTGCCACCAGTCACCCGGGACAGGGAACAGATACGCAGTATTTT. Protein product: CATSHPGQGTDTQYF.

The V and J genes are TRBV29-1 and TRBJ1-1; TRBD1 agrees at 8 bases. The germline CDR1 and CDR2 sequences are SQVTM and ANQGSEA. The CDR3 contains 12 residues. With V trimmed by 7 bases and J by 4 bases, 5 bases remained unmatched. In DNA, the CDR3 is TGCAGCGCCGGACAGGGCGGCACTGAAGCTTTCTTT. Its translation is CSAGQGGTEAFF.

V is TRBV19 and J is TRBJ2-3, with D possibly being TRBD2 (6 bases). The CDR3 has 14 amino acids. V dropped 7 bases and J dropped 4 bases, with 15 bases sitting between them. Germline V gene lookup returns CDR1 LNHDA and CDR2 SQIVND (reference sequence). The chain's CDR3 is CASTLPGLPDTQYF. Here the CDR3 DNA reads TGTGCCAGTACCCTCCCGGGACTCCCAGATACGCAGTATTTT.

This chain joins TRBV4-1 and TRBJ1-6, with 7 bases matching TRBD1. The V segment lost 0 bases and the J segment 4 bases; nucleotides outside the gene matches: 6. The CDR3 contains 17 residues. Germline V CDR1 and CDR2: MGHRA, YSYEKL. In DNA form, the CDR3 reads TGCGCCAGCAGCCAAGAGGGATTGACAGGGTATAATTCACCCCTCCACTTT. Translation gives CASSQEGLTGYNSPLHF.

This chain uses TRBV7-9 with TRBJ2-7, with 14 bases fitting TRBD2. The ends lost 7 bases at V and 2 bases at J; junction bases unmatched: 13. CDR1 is SEHNR and CDR2 is FQNEAQ in the germline V gene (reference sequence). This CDR3 region has 18 residues. The CDR3 here is CASIGTSGSARAPYEQYF. The CDR3 nucleotides are TGTGCCAGCATCGGGACTAGCGGGAGTGCTCGGGCCCCCTACGAGCAGTACTTC.

The chain joins TRBV7-2 to TRBJ2-7, with D perhaps matching TRBD1 (5 bases). Trimming left V 6 bases short and J 0 bases short, with 15 bases between. The V gene's germline CDR1 is SGHTA and CDR2 FQGNSA. The CDR3 contains 15 residues. Here the CDR3 reads CASSVTRVGSYEQYF. For the CDR3, the DNA is TGTGCCAGCAGTGTGACCAGGGTGGGCTCCTACGAGCAGTACTTC.

The V gene is TRBV10-3, the J gene TRBJ1-2, with TRBD1 matching 7 bases. Germline assignment: CDR1 ENHRY and CDR2 SYGVKD. Trimming cost V 4 bases and J 4 bases; bases outside gene matches: 9. The CDR3 runs 15 residues. The CDR3, as DNA: TGTGCCATCAGTGCCGAGAGGGGGCAGGTCTATGGCTACACCTTC. Translation: CAISAERGQVYGYTF.

The CDR3 sequence is CASSQDWLSGNTIYF. CDR3 in DNA: TGCGCCAGCAGCCAAGATTGGCTTTCGGGAAACACCATATATTTT. The chain couples TRBV4-3 to TRBJ1-3; D call uncertain. CDR3 length: 15 residues. Per the germline V gene, CDR1 is LGHNA and CDR2 is YSLEER. Between the trimmed V and J ends, which lost 0 bases and 4 bases, there was a span of 10 bases.

The rearrangement uses TRBV30 and TRBJ1-1; D is perhaps TRBD1 (6 bases). The germline V gene has CDR1 GTSNPN and CDR2 SVGIG (reference sequence). This CDR3 is built from 13 residues. V gave up 3 bases and J gave up 0 bases, with 8 bases separating them. In DNA, the CDR3 is TGTGCCTGGAGCAGGGACATGAACACTGAAGCTTTCTTT. It is translated as CAWSRDMNTEAFF.

The gene calls are TRBV4-1 and TRBJ2-5, with 9 bases that match TRBD2. CDR1 and CDR2 (germline): MGHRA, YSYEKL. The CDR3 loop spans 17 amino acids. J was trimmed by 4 bases and V by 6 bases; bases with no gene match: 15. The CDR3 DNA reads TGCGCCAGCAGTTACGGACCCGTAGGACTAGCGAGAGAGACCCAGTACTTC. Translating it yields CASSYGPVGLARETQYF.

The rearrangement uses TRBV4-1 and TRBJ2-7; weak D call: TRBD1 (5 bases). The CDR3 contains 16 residues. The V end was cut by 1 base, the J end by 3 bases, with 16 bases between. Per germline, CDR1 MGHRA and CDR2 YSYEKL. CDR3 sequence: CASSQGRATGIYEQYF. CDR3 DNA: TGCGCCAGCAGCCAAGGTCGGGCAACAGGCATCTACGAGCAGTACTTC.

The chain links TRBV4-3 to TRBJ2-3, with a tentative D call TRBD2 (5 bases). The V end was cut by 3 bases, the J end by 2 bases, with 12 bases between. Germline V CDR1 and CDR2: LGHNA, YSLEER. The CDR3 runs to 15 residues. CDR3 sequence reads: CASSQRSRATDTQYF. The CDR3 DNA reads TGCGCCAGCAGCCAGAGGTCGCGGGCCACAGATACGCAGTATTTT.

The chain is built from TRBV27 and TRBJ1-2; TRBD1 might be the D (5 bases). The ends were cut back, 0 bases at V and 3 bases at J, with 5 bases in the middle. This CDR3 comprises 13 residues. Germline lookup yields CDR1 MNHEY and CDR2 SMNVEV (reference sequence). The DNA of the CDR3 is TGTGCCAGCAGTTTATCACAGGACTATGGCTACACCTTC. Its translation is CASSLSQDYGYTF.

V gene TRBV29-1 combines with J gene TRBJ1-4, with a possible D match to TRBD1 (5 bases). V was pared by 7 bases and J by 4 bases, with 7 bases between. The V gene's germline CDR1 is SQVTM and CDR2 ANQGSEA. The CDR3 length is 11 residues. This chain's CDR3 is CSGQHNEKLFF. The CDR3 DNA reads TGCAGCGGACAGCATAATGAAAAACTGTTTTTT.

This clone is a singleton in its sample. The chain employs TRBV5-4 and TRBJ2-7; D is uncertain. V lost 0 bases to trimming and J lost 0 bases, with 10 bases between them. The V gene's germline CDR1 is SGHNT and CDR2 YYREEE (reference sequence). The CDR3 runs to 15 residues. CDR3 amino acids: CASSLGSTVSYEQYF. The CDR3 DNA is TGTGCCAGCAGCTTGGGGAGTACGGTCTCCTACGAGCAGTACTTC.

This clone has a single count. The gene calls are TRBV28 and TRBJ2-2, with 7 bases that match TRBD1. After removal of 6 bases from V and 6 bases from J, the junction contained 16 bases not matched to a gene. The CDR3 loop spans 17 amino acids. CDR1 MDHEN and CDR2 SYDVKM come from the germline V gene. The CDR3 loop reads CASSPFQGDRAAGELFF. The CDR3 nucleotides are TGTGCCAGCAGCCCTTTTCAGGGGGATCGCGCGGCCGGGGAGCTGTTTTTT.

The rearrangement joins TRBV6-4 to TRBJ1-3, with 8 bases aligning to TRBD1. Germline V gene lookup returns CDR1 MRHNA and CDR2 SNTAGT. Germline trimming cut 6 bases from V and 0 bases from J; bases unmatched to any gene: 7. The CDR3 is made up of 16 amino acids. The CDR3: CASRSGQASSGNTIYF. The CDR3 nucleotides read TGTGCCAGCAGGTCGGGACAGGCGAGCTCTGGAAACACCATATATTTT.

This chain links TRBV6-5 with TRBJ2-7; 11 bases map to TRBD1. The germline V gene encodes CDR1 MNHEY and CDR2 SVGAGI. The CDR3 totals 15 residues. V was clipped by 4 bases and J by 7 bases; unmatched bases: 9. The CDR3 DNA sequence: TGTGCCAGCAGTTGGTCGGACAGGGGGCTTGGGGAGCAGTACTTC. As protein: CASSWSDRGLGEQYF.